Listed here are 25 T cell receptor beta chains from one sample, sequenced in a study of regulatory T cells in long-lasting Graves disease. Noted time point: newly diagnosed GD, antithyroid drugs for less than 3 months. RNA extracted from PBMCs served as the sequencing template. Sequencing libraries for TCR beta were prepared with iRepertoire HTBI primers and Arm-PCR of CDR3 regions. TCRdb independently ran MiXCR on the multiplex PCR reads; one entry per CDR3 protein. The table lists hundreds of thousands of distinct CDR3 sequences, roughly 13% of them singletons. The data also belong to a second study, concerning T cells in Graves' hyperthyroidism and ophthalmopathy.

Sequences were derived from peripheral blood mononuclear cells (PBMCs), sampled at new diagnosis, from a patient treated with antithyroid drugs. These TCRs come from a man aged 25-40 years with Graves disease.

Note on this clonotype: This may be a read error: a much more frequent sequence differs by one nucleotide. This chain joins TRBV6-2 or TRBV6-3 and TRBJ2-3; 12 bases map to TRBD2. This CDR3 spans 16 amino acids. The germline CDR1 and CDR2 sequences are MNHEY and SVGEGT. CDR3 protein: CATDQRLAGVTDTRYF. For the CDR3, the DNA is TGTGCCACCGATCAAAGACTAGCGGGAGTTACAGATACGCGGTATTTT.

The sample holds a few counts of this clonotype. The V and J genes are TRBV5-4 and TRBJ2-7, with D uncertain. Germline V lookup: CDR1 SGHNT, CDR2 YYREEE (reference sequence). CDR3 length: 15 amino acids. The V end was cut by 5 bases, the J end by 0 bases, with 15 bases between. CDR3 sequence: CASSPGVSSSYEQYF. CDR3 DNA: TGTGCCAGCAGTCCAGGCGTCTCAAGCTCCTACGAGCAGTACTTC. The full variable domain, completed using reference TRBV5-4 and TRBJ2-7, is ETGVTQSPTHLIKTRGQQVTLRCSSQSGHNTVSWYQQALGQGPQFIFQYYREEENGRGNFPPRFSGLQFPNYSSELNVNALELDDSALYLCASSPGVSSSYEQYFGPGTRLTVT.

This clonotype was observed many times. The chain couples TRBV24-1 to TRBJ2-1, with TRBD2 identical over 10 bases. The trim removed 3 bases at V and 6 bases at J, leaving 13 bases unmatched. Germline-derived CDR1 and CDR2 are KGHDR and SFDVKD. CDR3 length: 18 residues. The CDR3, as DNA: TGTGCCACCAGTGATACCCCAAGCGGGAGGGCCGTGGGCAATGAGCAGTTCTTC. The encoded protein is CATSDTPSGRAVGNEQFF.

This clonotype showed up just a few times. The rearrangement links TRBV5-1 to TRBJ2-3; maybe TRBD2 (7 bases). Looked up from germline, CDR1 is SGHRS and CDR2 is YFSETQ. V was trimmed by 3 bases and J by 0 bases, leaving 17 bases between them. The CDR3 extends over 17 amino acids. The DNA of the CDR3 is TGCGCCAGCAGCTCAGTAAGGGGGGGGGCGAGCACAGATACGCAGTATTTT. The encoded protein is CASSSVRGGASTDTQYF.

The V and J genes are TRBV5-1 and TRBJ1-3; D remains ambiguous. This CDR3 comprises 14 residues. In germline, CDR1 is SGHRS, CDR2 YFSETQ. V was shortened by 2 bases and J by 4 bases, with 10 bases between the two germline ends. In nucleotides, the CDR3 is TGCGCCAGCAGCTTTACGGGGTTCGGAAACACCATATATTTT. This translates into CASSFTGFGNTIYF.

This clonotype has a count of ten or more. V and J are TRBV27 and TRBJ1-2; 7 bases match TRBD1. This CDR3 has 16 amino acids. The germline gives CDR1 MNHEY, CDR2 SMNVEV (reference sequence). Trimming removed 2 bases from V and 5 bases from J; junction bases left unmatched: 11. The CDR3 loop is CASSLVESGGRYGYTF. The CDR3 nucleotides are TGTGCCAGCAGTTTAGTTGAGTCAGGGGGTAGATATGGCTACACCTTC.

This clonotype appeared many times. The chain recombines TRBV7-8 with TRBJ2-2, with D possibly TRBD1 on 5 matching bases. CDR1 is SGHVS and CDR2 is FQNEAQ in the germline V gene. This CDR3 has 16 amino acids. The germline V and J ends were trimmed by 1 base and 2 bases, with 11 bases remaining between them. CDR3 sequence reads: CASSLGTRFNTGELFF. In DNA form, the CDR3 reads TGTGCCAGCAGCTTAGGGACAAGGTTTAACACCGGGGAGCTGTTTTTT.

This clonotype has at least ten counts. This CDR3 is CSARVDRGLNQPQHF. CDR3 nucleotide sequence: TGCAGTGCTAGAGTGGACAGGGGGCTCAATCAGCCCCAGCATTTT. The rearrangement links TRBV20-1 to TRBJ1-5, with 11 bases matching TRBD1. The ends lost 1 base at V and 3 bases at J; junction bases unmatched: 2. The CDR3 runs 15 residues. In germline, CDR1 is DFQATT, CDR2 SNEGSKA (reference sequence).

There are many counts of this clonotype. The V and J genes are TRBV12-3 or TRBV12-4 and TRBJ1-2; the D is unclear. Deletions cut 3 bases from V and 0 bases from J, with 5 bases between. There are 13 residues in the CDR3. CDR3 amino acids: CASSFSANYGYTF. The CDR3 DNA sequence: TGTGCCAGCAGTTTTTCGGCTAACTATGGCTACACCTTC.

As regards this clonotype: A much larger clone differs from this one at a single base, so this may be a read error. The V and J genes are TRBV5-1 and TRBJ2-3; D is possibly TRBD1 (6 bases). The DNA end lines up better with TRBJ1-5; the J call may be wrong. The CDR3 is made up of 14 amino acids. Germline-derived CDR1 and CDR2 are SGHRS and YFSETQ. In nucleotides, the CDR3 is TGCGCCAGCAGCATTGGACAGTTCACAGATACGCAGCATTTT. Protein sequence: CASSIGQFTDTQHF.

This clonotype was seen ten or more times. The chain combines TRBV9 with TRBJ1-5, with 7 bases matching TRBD1. This CDR3 has 13 amino acids. In germline, CDR1 is SGDLS, CDR2 YYNGEE. After removal of 4 bases from V and 5 bases from J, the junction contained 3 bases not matched to a gene. In nucleotides, the CDR3 is TGTGCCAGCAGCCAGGACAGGCATCAGCCCCAGCATTTT. It codes for CASSQDRHQPQHF.

This clonotype was counted between two and nine times. Germline and junction disagree at one end, which may indicate a read error. The chain has TRBV19 and TRBJ2-3; 7 nucleotides align to TRBD2. With the DNA end fitting TRBJ2-1 better, the J assignment may be wrong. The germline CDR1 and CDR2 sequences are LNHDA and SQIVND (reference sequence). This CDR3 is 16 amino acids long. The CDR3: CASSPSTSRWGNGQFF. As DNA, the CDR3 is TGTGCCAGTAGTCCTTCGACTAGCAGATGGGGGAATGGGCAGTTCTTC.

This clonotype showed up just a few times. This chain joins TRBV30 and TRBJ2-5; D ambiguous. Germline values: CDR1 GTSNPN, CDR2 SVGIG (reference sequence). This CDR3 spans 15 amino acids. Trimming removed 2 bases from V and 4 bases from J, with 17 bases in between. The DNA for the CDR3 is TGTGCCTGGAGTACCTCGGTTCGCACACGAGAGACCCAGTACTTC. This sequence encodes CAWSTSVRTRETQYF.

This clonotype was recorded at least ten times. This chain uses TRBV7-2 with TRBJ2-1; 9 bases are shared with TRBD2. The J segment lost 7 bases and the V segment lost 1 base, leaving 5 bases of the junction unmatched. The CDR3 is 15 residues long. Germline V lookup: CDR1 SGHTA, CDR2 FQGNSA. The CDR3 nucleotides are TGTGCCAGCAGCTTAGTGGCGGGAGGGGGGAATGAGCAGTTCTTC. It is translated as CASSLVAGGGNEQFF.

The V gene is TRBV20-1, the J gene TRBJ2-5, with 10 bases that match TRBD2. The V segment lost 5 bases and the J segment 3 bases; nucleotides outside the gene matches: 3. The length of the CDR3 is 13 residues. In germline, CDR1 is DFQATT, CDR2 SNEGSKA (reference sequence). CDR3 nucleotides: TGCAGTGCTGGAGGGACTAGCGAAGAGACCCAGTACTTC. This sequence encodes CSAGGTSEETQYF.

This clonotype has at least ten counts. The chain joins TRBV29-1 to TRBJ2-2, with 9 bases aligning to TRBD1. The germline V gene has CDR1 SQVTM and CDR2 ANQGSEA. V lost 5 bases, J lost 1 base, and 2 bases stayed unmatched. This CDR3 spans 14 amino acids. CDR3 sequence: CSVPGQGNTGELFF. CDR3 DNA sequence: TGCAGCGTTCCGGGACAGGGGAACACCGGGGAGCTGTTTTTT.

As regards this clonotype: A far larger clone is a single base away, which makes a read error likely. This chain joins TRBV14 and TRBJ2-7; D possibly corresponds to TRBD2 (6 bases). CDR1 is SGHDN and CDR2 is FVKESK in the germline V gene. CDR3 length equals 16 residues. The CDR3 nucleotides read TGTACCAGCACCAAAGATAGCGGAGCGAAACGTGCCGAGCAGTACTTC. This sequence encodes CTSTKDSGAKRAEQYF. Drawing the rest from reference TRBV14 and TRBJ2-7, the complete variable domain is EAGVTQFPSHSVIEKGQTVTLRCDPISGHDNLYWYRRVMGKEIKFLLHFVKESKQDESGMPNNRFLAERTGGTYSTLKVQPAELEDSGVYFCTSTKDSGAKRAEQYFGPGTRLTVT.

This clonotype was seen a handful of times. This chain links TRBV20-1 with TRBJ2-1; 9 positions match TRBD2. This CDR3 region has 14 residues. Germline V gives CDR1 DFQATT, CDR2 SNEGSKA (reference sequence). V gave up 4 bases and J gave up 3 bases; unmatched junction bases: 4. The CDR3 loop is CSAIVAGVYNEQFF. CDR3 sequence (DNA): TGCAGTGCTATAGTAGCGGGAGTCTACAATGAGCAGTTCTTC.

This clonotype was detected ten times or more. DNA for the CDR3: TGTGCCACCAGCGGGACAGGGGGCGAAAAACCATCGGTCGGGGAGCTGTTTTTT. Translation: CATSGTGGEKPSVGELFF. The chain employs TRBV24-1 and TRBJ2-2; TRBD1 agrees at 12 bases. Germline V gene sequence: CDR1 KGHDR, CDR2 SFDVKD. The CDR3 sequence is 18 residues long. The V segment lost 7 bases and the J segment 7 bases; nucleotides outside the gene matches: 15.

CDR3 sequence reads: CASSEAEEPDTQYF. Here the CDR3 DNA reads TGTGCCAGCAGTGAAGCGGAGGAGCCCGATACGCAGTATTTT. V gene TRBV2 combines with J gene TRBJ2-3; D might be TRBD2 (5 bases). Between the trimmed V and J ends, which lost 0 bases and 6 bases, there was a span of 10 bases. The CDR3 spans 14 residues. CDR1 is SNHLY and CDR2 is FYNNEI in the germline V gene.

This clonotype was detected ten times or more. The chain uses TRBV30 and TRBJ1-1, with D possibly TRBD1 on 5 matching bases. Germline V gene lookup returns CDR1 GTSNPN and CDR2 SVGIG (reference sequence). The CDR3 covers 15 residues. CDR3 sequence reads: CTTGSEGWPYTEAFF. CDR3 nucleotide sequence: TGTACAACTGGTTCCGAGGGGTGGCCTTACACTGAAGCTTTCTTT. Using reference TRBV30 and TRBJ1-1 for the parts outside the CDR3, the full variable domain is SQTIHQWPATLVQPVGSPLSLECTVEGTSNPNLYWYRQAAGRGLQLLFYSVGIGQISSEVPQNLSASRPQDRQFILSSKKLLLSDSGFYLCTTGSEGWPYTEAFFGQGTRLTVV.

This clonotype showed up many times. This chain links TRBV30 with TRBJ1-1; 8 nucleotides line up with TRBD1. After removal of 1 base from V and 7 bases from J, the junction contained 5 bases not matched to a gene. The CDR3 sequence is 13 residues long. Germline CDR1 GTSNPN, CDR2 SVGIG (reference sequence). The CDR3 loop reads CAWSATGESEAFF. The DNA of the CDR3 is TGTGCCTGGAGTGCGACAGGGGAAAGTGAAGCTTTCTTT.

The table lists this clonotype with many counts. The V gene is TRBV5-1, the J gene TRBJ2-3; TRBD2 matches at 8 bases. V shed 2 bases, J shed 2 bases, and the junction held 7 bases outside the gene matches. The germline V gene encodes CDR1 SGHRS and CDR2 YFSETQ. The CDR3 loop spans 16 amino acids. The CDR3 protein is CASSFVLAESTDTQYF. The CDR3 DNA sequence: TGCGCCAGCAGCTTCGTACTAGCGGAGTCCACAGATACGCAGTATTTT.

This clonotype was recorded many times. The rearrangement joins TRBV11-2 to TRBJ2-2; 9 bases align to TRBD1. The CDR3 runs to 17 residues. Germline CDR1 SGHAT, CDR2 FQNNGV. After removal of 1 base from V and 3 bases from J, the junction contained 6 bases not matched to a gene. For the CDR3, the DNA is TGTGCCAGCAGCTTAGTAAAGGGACAGGGCGACACCGGGGAGCTGTTTTTT. Protein product: CASSLVKGQGDTGELFF.

The chain recombines TRBV7-2 with TRBJ1-3; D possibly corresponds to TRBD1 (5 bases). The germline V and J ends were trimmed by 0 bases and 1 base, with 10 bases remaining between them. CDR1 is SGHTA, CDR2 FQGNSA, per germline. CDR3 length equals 16 residues. In DNA form, the CDR3 reads TGTGCCAGCAGCTTAGCGGGGCAGGCATCTGGAAACACCATATATTTT. Translation: CASSLAGQASGNTIYF.